This T cell receptor (beta chain) originates from a study of beta chain features in type 1 diabetes. A single heparinised blood sample, averaging roughly 100 mL, was obtained per donor. Sorting based on CD45RO/CCR7/CD25/CD127/CD95/CD27 separated CD4+ naive, central memory, regulatory and stem cell-like memory cells. The study's findings and limits: Patients with Type 1 diabetes showed moderately but significantly shorter TCRB CDR3s in all four CD4+ subsets. Shorter templates might be favored by PCR, equally in patients and controls.

Isolated RNA was reverse transcribed in full, so expressed TCRB transcripts were sequenced. The method was immunoSEQ multiplex PCR; TCRdb's version includes in-frame clones alone and lacks a portion of them. This sample carries roughly 730,000 clones, 13% of them seen once, and the ten largest clones take approximately 0.02%. J lost 5 bases, V lost 5 bases, and 12 bases had no gene match. In germline, CDR1 is MDHEN, CDR2 SYDVKM. The CDR3 has 16 residues. In its sample, this clone was seen a few times. Its matching antigen is unknown. The rearrangement joins TRBV28 to TRBJ2-3; 8 bases are a match to TRBD2. The sequence derives from a young man with type 1 diabetes. The source material was naive CD4+ T cells from blood. The CDR3 protein is CASSGLGRGGLDTQYF. The CDR3 DNA sequence: TGTGCCAGCAGTGGTCTGGGACGGGGGGGCCTAGATACGCAGTATTTT.